This entry lists 3 T cell receptor beta chains sequenced from one sample in a study of T cells in Graves' hyperthyroidism and ophthalmopathy. Amplified regions were TCR beta CDR3 sequences from RNA transcripts. HTBI primers were used for first-round RT-PCR of the TCR CDR3. TCRdb reanalysed the multiplex PCR reads using MiXCR and keeps one entry per CDR3 protein. In the table there are about 420,000 distinct CDR3 sequences, approximately 13% of which are singletons. Sequences were obtained from blood. The receptors stem from a woman between 18 and 29 years old with Graves' hyperthyroidism.

The V call is TRBV4-1, the J call TRBJ2-1, with 7 positions matching TRBD2. CDR3 size: 19 residues. With V trimmed by 0 bases and J by 3 bases, 14 bases remained unmatched. Germline CDR1 is MGHRA and CDR2 is YSYEKL. CDR3 coding DNA: TGCGCCAGCAGCCAAGATCATCGTCCCGGGACTACCCTCTACAATGAGCAGTTCTTC. This translates into CASSQDHRPGTTLYNEQFF.

This clonotype appeared many times. The rearrangement joins TRBV11-2 to TRBJ2-7, with a weak D call TRBD1 (6 bases). CDR1 and CDR2 (germline): SGHAT, FQNNGV. This CDR3 is 17 amino acids long. V was cut by 2 bases and J by 0 bases, with 17 bases left in between. The CDR3 loop is CASSLTTGWGNSYEQYF. CDR3 coding DNA: TGTGCCAGCAGCTTAACTACAGGGTGGGGAAACTCCTACGAGCAGTACTTC. Variable domain in full (rest from reference TRBV11-2 and TRBJ2-7): EAGVAQSPRYKIIEKRQSVAFWCNPISGHATLYWYQQILGQGPKLLIQFQNNGVVDDSQLPKDRFSAERLKGVDSTLKIQPAKLEDSAVYLCASSLTTGWGNSYEQYFGPGTRLTVT.

This clonotype was recorded at least ten times. The chain couples TRBV2 to TRBJ1-5; D call uncertain. CDR3 size: 12 residues. Trimming took 0 bases from V and 8 from J, leaving 5 bases between them. Per germline, CDR1 SNHLY and CDR2 FYNNEI. The CDR3 DNA reads TGTGCCAGCAGTGAAGCTCAGGAGCCCCAGCATTTT. It is translated as CASSEAQEPQHF.